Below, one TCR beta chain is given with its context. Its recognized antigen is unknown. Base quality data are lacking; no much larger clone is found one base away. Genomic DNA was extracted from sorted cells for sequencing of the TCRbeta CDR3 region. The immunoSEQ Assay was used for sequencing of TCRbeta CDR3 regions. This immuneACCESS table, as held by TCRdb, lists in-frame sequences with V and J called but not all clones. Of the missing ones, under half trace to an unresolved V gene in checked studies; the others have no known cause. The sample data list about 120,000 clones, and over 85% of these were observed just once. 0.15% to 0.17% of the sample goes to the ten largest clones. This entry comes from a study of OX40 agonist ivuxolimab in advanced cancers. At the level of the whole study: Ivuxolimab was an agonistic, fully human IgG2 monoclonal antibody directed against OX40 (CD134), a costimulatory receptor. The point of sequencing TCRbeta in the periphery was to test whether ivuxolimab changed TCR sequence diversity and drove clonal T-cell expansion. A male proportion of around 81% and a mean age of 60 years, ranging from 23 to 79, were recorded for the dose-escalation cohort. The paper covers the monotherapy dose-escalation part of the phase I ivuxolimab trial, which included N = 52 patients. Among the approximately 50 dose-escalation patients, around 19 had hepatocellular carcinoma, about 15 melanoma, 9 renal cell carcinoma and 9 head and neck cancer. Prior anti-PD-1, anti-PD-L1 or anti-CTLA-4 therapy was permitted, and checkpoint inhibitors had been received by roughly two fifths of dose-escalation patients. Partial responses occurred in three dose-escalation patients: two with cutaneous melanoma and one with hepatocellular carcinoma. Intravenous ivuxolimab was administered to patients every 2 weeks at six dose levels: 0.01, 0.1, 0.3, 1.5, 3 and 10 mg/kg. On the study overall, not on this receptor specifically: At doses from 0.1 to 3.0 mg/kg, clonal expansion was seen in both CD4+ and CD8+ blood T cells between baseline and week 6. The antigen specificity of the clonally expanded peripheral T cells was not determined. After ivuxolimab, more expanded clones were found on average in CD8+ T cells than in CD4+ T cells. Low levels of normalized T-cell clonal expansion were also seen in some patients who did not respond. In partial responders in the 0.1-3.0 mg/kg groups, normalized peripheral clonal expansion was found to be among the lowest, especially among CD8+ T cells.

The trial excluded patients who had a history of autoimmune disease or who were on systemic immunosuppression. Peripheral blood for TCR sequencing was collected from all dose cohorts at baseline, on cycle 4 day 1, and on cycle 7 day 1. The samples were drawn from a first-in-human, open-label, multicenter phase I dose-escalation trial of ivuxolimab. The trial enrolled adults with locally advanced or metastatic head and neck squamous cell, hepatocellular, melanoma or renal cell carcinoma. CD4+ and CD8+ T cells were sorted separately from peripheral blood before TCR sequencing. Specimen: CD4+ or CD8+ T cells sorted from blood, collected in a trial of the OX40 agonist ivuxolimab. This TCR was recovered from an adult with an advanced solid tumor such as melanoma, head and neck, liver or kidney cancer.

The CDR3 in this case is CSVELGERRTEAFF. At the DNA level, the sequence is TGCAGCGTTGAGCTTGGGGAGAGACGAACTGAAGCTTTCTTT. The rearrangement combines TRBV29-1 with TRBJ1-1, with the D gene not confidently named. V sheds 3 bases and J sheds 5 bases, leaving 16 bases between their ends. The CDR3 numbers 14 residues from cysteine through phenylalanine. The entry retains the CDR3 DNA only, 42 bases that are in frame from base 1. Reading the germline V gene gives CDR1 SQVTM and CDR2 ANQGSEA.